This entry is about one T cell receptor beta chain. Its antigen is unknown. The CDR3 covers 15 residues. The germline CDR1 and CDR2 sequences are LNHDA and SQIVND (reference sequence). V gave up 2 bases and J gave up 0 bases, with 8 bases separating them. The data stem from a study of beta chain features in type 1 diabetes. The investigators reverse transcribed all of the isolated RNA, so they sequenced expressed TCRB transcripts. Libraries were prepared by immunoSEQ multiplex PCR; TCRdb keeps only in-frame clonotypes and omits some of them. This table holds 300,000 to 350,000 clones, 8% found once. Study results and caveats: Lower insertion and higher deletion counts appeared at VDJ junctions in type 1 diabetes patients.

The sequence was collected from a young woman in good health. V gene TRBV19 combines with J gene TRBJ2-1, with D tentatively TRBD2 (5 bases). The sequencing input was central memory CD4+ T cells from blood. CDR3 protein: CASSINRGSYNEQFF. The CDR3 DNA reads TGTGCCAGTAGTATAAATCGGGGCTCCTACAATGAGCAGTTCTTC.